The clone carrying this T cell receptor (beta chain) has more than one count but fewer than ten. The TCRbeta library was prepared with unique molecular identifiers. One entry per CDR3 protein results from TCRdb running MiXCR on the PCR reads. The sample comprises about 340,000 distinct CDR3 sequences, about 9.3% of which are singletons, and approximately 2.3% rests with the top ten. The sample belongs to a study of T-cell reconstitution after alpha-beta-depleted transplantation in children. CDR3 length: 15 residues. V lost 3 bases and J 3 bases, leaving 12 bases between the germline ends. CDR1 and CDR2 from the germline V gene are SGHTA and FQGTGA.

This sequence was found in a human donor who donated a stem cell graft to a child with acute lymphoblastic leukemia. The sample here was PBMCs from the stem cell graft donor, taken from the stem cell graft. The rearrangement uses TRBV7-3 and TRBJ1-3; D not certain. CDR3 nucleotide sequence: TGTGCCAGCAGCTTCTACGGGGTGGGTGGAAACACCATATATTTT. Its protein is CASSFYGVGGNTIYF.